Below are 12 T cell receptor beta chains sequenced from a single sample in a study of regulatory T cells in long-lasting Graves disease. The time point is: persistent/refractory GD, antithyroid drugs over 5 years with positive TRAb. PBMC-extracted RNA yielded the TCR library. HTBI primers from iRepertoire and Arm-PCR of CDR3 regions yielded the TCR beta libraries. TCRdb re-called the multiplex PCR reads with MiXCR, one entry per CDR3 protein. This sample carries 350,000 to 500,000 distinct CDR3 sequences, 20% to 25% of them seen once, and the ten largest clones take 14%. The sequences come from peripheral blood mononuclear cells (PBMCs), collected when the disease was refractory, from a patient treated with antithyroid drugs. These receptors originate from a female donor with Graves disease.

This clonotype has only a few counts. The V gene is TRBV5-5, the J gene TRBJ2-2; D is possibly TRBD2 (6 bases). The germline V gene encodes CDR1 SGHKS and CDR2 YYEKEE (reference sequence). The CDR3 extends over 14 amino acids. V was shortened by 4 bases and J by 6 bases, with 13 bases between the two germline ends. CDR3: CASSNAGQSGELFF. DNA of the CDR3: TGTGCCAGCAGCAATGCGGGGCAGTCCGGGGAGCTGTTTTTT.

V gene TRBV2 combines with J gene TRBJ2-6, with D maybe TRBD1 (6 bases). Germline loops: CDR1 SNHLY, CDR2 FYNNEI. The CDR3 sequence is 15 residues long. Trimming cost V 4 bases and J 0 bases, with 7 bases left between them. This CDR3 reads CASSGQVSGANVLTF. The CDR3 DNA reads as TGTGCCAGCAGTGGACAGGTCTCTGGGGCCAACGTCCTGACTTTC. The variable domain in full, completed from reference TRBV2 and TRBJ2-6, reads EPEVTQTPSHQVTQMGQEVILRCVPISNHLYFYWYRQILGQKVEFLVSFYNNEISEKSEIFDDQFSVERPDGSNFTLKIRSTKLEDSAMYFCASSGQVSGANVLTFGAGSRLTVL.

This clonotype occurred many times. V usage is TRBV12-3 or TRBV12-4 and J usage is TRBJ2-2, with D possibly being TRBD2 (5 bases). With 2 bases removed from V and 6 bases from J, the gap between germline ends came to 13 bases. This CDR3 region has 15 residues. The CDR3 bases are TGTGCCAGCAGTTTACCCAAACTAGGACCCGGGGAGCTGTTTTTT. Residues: CASSLPKLGPGELFF.

The gene calls are TRBV5-4 and TRBJ1-1; TRBD1 matches 7 bases. Germline assignment: CDR1 SGHNT and CDR2 YYREEE (reference sequence). V lost 4 bases, J lost 0 bases, and 12 bases stayed unmatched. CDR3 length: 17 residues. The CDR3 region is CASSRSRDSLVNTEAFF. As DNA, the CDR3 is TGTGCCAGCAGCCGGAGTCGGGACAGCCTGGTGAACACTGAAGCTTTCTTT.

This clonotype was counted many times. The genes are TRBV6-1 and TRBJ2-5; a weak D match, TRBD2 (6 bases). The germline CDR1 and CDR2 sequences are MNHNS and SASEGT. Trimming shortened V by 5 bases and J by 5 bases, and 18 bases separated the two germline ends. This CDR3 contains 15 residues. In DNA, the CDR3 is TGTGCCAGCAGTCATAGGACGGGAGTAACGGAGACCCAGTACTTC. Amino acid sequence: CASSHRTGVTETQYF.

The chain has TRBV20-1 and TRBJ2-7, with D perhaps matching TRBD1 (5 bases). Germline CDR1 and CDR2: DFQATT and SNEGSKA (reference sequence). This CDR3 spans 13 amino acids. The germline V and J ends were trimmed by 7 bases and 2 bases, with 15 bases remaining between them. The CDR3 nucleotides are TGCAGTGTCCTCACAGGTCACACCTACGAGCAGTACTTC. Translation: CSVLTGHTYEQYF.

At least ten counts were recorded for this clonotype. The chain employs TRBV6-1 and TRBJ1-2; possibly TRBD1 for D (6 bases). There are 15 residues in the CDR3. Per germline, CDR1 MNHNS and CDR2 SASEGT. Trimming took off 3 bases at V and 5 bases at J, with 16 bases between the two ends. The CDR3 DNA is TGTGCCAGCAGTGAGGATTTGGGCAGGGGTTATGGCTACACCTTC. Translation: CASSEDLGRGYGYTF.

This clonotype has at least ten counts. The V call is TRBV25-1, the J call TRBJ1-1, with D perhaps TRBD1 (6 bases). This CDR3 contains 14 residues. Per germline, CDR1 MGHDK and CDR2 SYGVNS. The V end was cut by 6 bases, the J end by 1 base, with 12 bases between. The CDR3 here is CASSEGGQNTEAFF. DNA for the CDR3: TGTGCCAGCAGCGAGGGGGGACAGAACACTGAAGCTTTCTTT.

This clonotype came up many times. At one end, the junction sequence differs from germline, possibly due to a read error. The chain couples TRBV28 to TRBJ2-1; D is possibly TRBD1 or TRBD2 (5 bases each). Germline CDR1 is MDHEN and CDR2 is SYDVKM. The CDR3 sequence is 15 residues long. The CDR3 is CASRDRDRDFDEQFF. Written as DNA, the CDR3 is TGTGCCAGCAGGGACCGGGACCGTGATTTCGATGAACAGTTCTTC.

The sample holds many counts of this clonotype. This sequence joins TRBV6-1 and TRBJ2-2; D call uncertain. The V end was cut by 5 bases, the J end by 5 bases, with 9 bases between. CDR1 is MNHNS and CDR2 is SASEGT in the germline V gene. The CDR3 is 13 amino acids. The CDR3 DNA reads as TGTGCCAGCAGTCCAAGGTCTACCGGGGAGCTGTTTTTT. Translated: CASSPRSTGELFF.

The rearrangement uses TRBV14 and TRBJ2-7; D is undetermined. This CDR3 contains 13 residues. Germline V gives CDR1 SGHDN, CDR2 FVKESK. The V gene lost 0 bases and the J gene lost 2 bases, with 5 bases spanning the gap. CDR3: CASSQDWTYEQYF. The CDR3 nucleotides are TGTGCCAGCAGCCAAGACTGGACCTACGAGCAGTACTTC.

There are many counts of this clonotype. This chain uses TRBV4-2 with TRBJ2-7; either TRBD1 or TRBD2 may supply D (5 bases each). Trimming shortened V by 1 base and J by 2 bases, and 9 bases separated the two germline ends. This CDR3 contains 14 residues. Per the germline V gene, CDR1 is LGHNA and CDR2 is YNFKEQ. The CDR3 protein is CASSQGMGAYEQYF. CDR3 nucleotides: TGTGCCAGCAGCCAAGGTATGGGGGCCTACGAGCAGTACTTC.